This passage covers 13 T cell receptor beta chains from one sample sequenced in a study of blood T cell repertoires in COVID-19. TCRdb keeps only in-frame clones here, not all; method: immunoSEQ multiplex PCR. In the table there are approximately 130,000 clones, around 88% of which are singletons. Input material: peripheral blood. These receptors were collected from a woman in her 50s who had recovered from COVID-19.

The gene calls are TRBV4-3 and TRBJ2-2; D is possibly TRBD2 (5 bases). Germline V gene sequence: CDR1 LGHNA, CDR2 YSLEER. The CDR3 totals 17 residues. The V and J ends lost 0 bases and 4 bases respectively, with 15 bases between them. The DNA for the CDR3 is TGCGCCAGCAGCCAAGAGAGTCCACTAGTTGGCACCGGGGAGCTGTTTTTT. This sequence encodes CASSQESPLVGTGELFF.

The genes are TRBV4-3 and TRBJ2-3, with D perhaps matching TRBD2 (6 bases). V was clipped by 7 bases and J by 1 base, with 15 bases between them. This CDR3 is 15 amino acids long. Germline CDR1 is LGHNA and CDR2 is YSLEER. The CDR3 protein is CASTRQLAGTDTQYF. The CDR3 nucleotides are TGCGCCAGCACGAGACAGTTAGCGGGCACAGATACGCAGTATTTT.

The chain links TRBV7-3 to TRBJ2-1; D is undetermined. This CDR3 has 13 amino acids. The germline CDR1 and CDR2 sequences are SGHTA and FQGTGA. V lost 5 bases to trimming and J lost 11 bases, with 16 bases between them. The CDR3 loop is CASSQTGSRKQFF. The CDR3 region has the DNA TGTGCCAGCAGCCAGACGGGTAGCCGTAAGCAGTTCTTC.

V and J are TRBV27 and TRBJ1-5; 9 nucleotides match TRBD1. With 4 bases clipped from V and 2 bases from J, the junction kept 6 bases outside the gene matches. The germline V gene encodes CDR1 MNHEY and CDR2 SMNVEV (reference sequence). CDR3 size: 16 residues. This CDR3 reads CASSSSRTGGNQPQHF. The CDR3 DNA reads as TGTGCCAGCAGTTCATCTCGGACAGGGGGCAATCAGCCCCAGCATTTT.

The V gene is TRBV6-5, the J gene TRBJ2-1, with TRBD2 identical over 7 bases. Germline V gene lookup returns CDR1 MNHEY and CDR2 SVGAGI. With V trimmed by 8 bases and J by 6 bases, 13 bases remained unmatched. CDR3 length: 15 residues. The CDR3 loop reads CASERGRASFNEQFF. The CDR3 DNA follows: TGTGCCAGCGAAAGAGGGAGGGCCTCTTTCAATGAGCAGTTCTTC.

This clone was seen a single time. V is TRBV3-1 (or the pseudogene TRBV3-2) and J is TRBJ1-1; D gene uncertain. V lost 4 bases and J lost 1, with 4 bases in between. This CDR3 is 12 amino acids long. CDR1 and CDR2 (germline): LGHDT, YNNKEL (reference sequence). The CDR3 region has the DNA TGTGCCAGCAGCCCCTCGAACACTGAAGCTTTCTTT. This codes for CASSPSNTEAFF.

V is TRBV6-5 and J is TRBJ1-3; D is unresolved. Trimming shortened V by 6 bases and J by 9 bases, and 12 bases separated the two germline ends. CDR3 length: 12 residues. The germline V gene encodes CDR1 MNHEY and CDR2 SVGAGI. The CDR3 spells CASRKSAGTIYF. The DNA for the CDR3 is TGTGCCAGCAGGAAGTCAGCGGGCACCATATATTTT.

This clone was detected once. The V call is TRBV12-5, the J call TRBJ2-7; 7 bases are shared with TRBD1. Germline V gives CDR1 LGHNT, CDR2 FRNRAP. J gave up 5 bases and V 0 bases, and 16 bases lay outside the gene matches. The CDR3 has 18 amino acids. The CDR3 sequence: CASGLVGQLVQVEDEQYF. In DNA form, the CDR3 reads TGTGCTAGTGGTTTGGTGGGACAGTTGGTACAGGTCGAGGACGAGCAGTACTTC.

The genes are TRBV5-5 and TRBJ2-1; 7 bases agree with TRBD2. V lost 3 bases, J lost 5 bases, and 8 bases stayed unmatched. The germline gives CDR1 SGHKS, CDR2 YYEKEE (reference sequence). The CDR3 contains 15 residues. The DNA of the CDR3 is TGTGCCAGCAGCTGGACTAGGAATCTGGACAATGAGCAGTTCTTC. It encodes CASSWTRNLDNEQFF.

The V and J genes are TRBV29-1 and TRBJ2-3, with 7 bases matching TRBD1. The germline gives CDR1 SQVTM, CDR2 ANQGSEA. The junction had 3 bases not matched to a gene; V was cut back by 5 bases and J by 4 bases. This CDR3 comprises 12 residues. The CDR3 nucleotides read TGCAGCGTTACGACAGGGCCAGATACGCAGTATTTT. Protein product: CSVTTGPDTQYF.

The chain combines TRBV12-3 or TRBV12-4 with TRBJ1-4; D not resolved. There are 12 residues in the CDR3. Trimming removed 1 base from V and 8 bases from J, with 5 bases in between. The CDR3 DNA follows: TGTGCCAGCAGTTTAGGAGGGGAAAAACTGTTTTTT. It translates to CASSLGGEKLFF.

This chain uses TRBV6-1 with TRBJ2-7; perhaps TRBD2 as D (6 bases). Germline CDR1 reads MNHNS; CDR2 reads SASEGT. V dropped 3 bases and J dropped 3 bases, with 12 bases sitting between them. The CDR3 has 14 amino acids. Here the CDR3 reads CASSDGGDDYEQYF. The CDR3 nucleotides read TGTGCCAGCAGTGATGGCGGGGACGACTACGAGCAGTACTTC.

This clone was detected once. This chain uses TRBV5-1 with TRBJ1-6, with D perhaps matching TRBD1 (6 bases). This CDR3 spans 18 amino acids. CDR1 and CDR2 from the germline V gene are SGHRS and YFSETQ. The V end lost 4 bases, the J end lost 0 bases, and 17 bases lay between the germline ends. The CDR3, as DNA: TGCGCCAGCAGCCAGGGACACCAGATGAGCTCCTATAATTCACCCCTCCACTTT. Translated: CASSQGHQMSSYNSPLHF.